This T cell receptor (beta chain) was found in a study of blood T cell repertoires in COVID-19. Study details: Both acute and convalescent COVID-19 samples were obtained from the United States, Italy and Spain.

Data came from immunoSEQ multiplex PCR; TCRdb stores just in-frame clones and leaves some out. The sample yields 310,000 or so clones, about 82% seen once. Germline loops: CDR1 SGHVS, CDR2 FQNEAQ. Trimming cost V 9 bases and J 7 bases, with 18 bases left between them. CDR3 length equals 13 residues. This clone was found a few times. The sequencing sample was made of peripheral blood. The V and J genes are TRBV7-8 and TRBJ1-1; D remains ambiguous. This clonotype was obtained from a woman between 45 and 60 years old with acute or convalescent COVID-19. This chain's CDR3 is CASRLTSYGEAFF. CDR3 nucleotides: TGTGCCAGTAGGTTAACGAGTTACGGTGAAGCTTTCTTT.